This T cell receptor beta chain originates from a study of blood T cell repertoires in COVID-19. About the study: Acute-phase and convalescent COVID-19 samples originated in the United States, Italy and Spain. The cDNA or gDNA used as material had been derived from T cells, B-cell-depleted T cells, or PBMCs.

Per the germline V gene, CDR1 is MDHEN and CDR2 is SYDVKM. V lost 7 bases and J lost 1; bases outside the gene matches: 8. The CDR3 covers 15 residues. As handled by the study authors: Reference gene primer amplification gave estimated nucleated cell counts. Sequencing was performed with immunoSEQ multiplex PCR; in TCRdb, only in-frame clones are kept and a portion is missing. V and J calls and clone size follow that table, whereas D and trimming were derived from the DNA. The repertoire holds some 240,000 clones, 70% to 85% seen once, with 1.2% to 1.5% in the top ten. The sequence derives from a woman in her thirties or forties who had recovered from COVID-19. Sequencing input: peripheral blood. The chain has TRBV28 and TRBJ1-1, with 8 bases that match TRBD1. The CDR3 here is CASTFQGAGNTEAFF. DNA for the CDR3: TGTGCCAGCACCTTCCAGGGGGCGGGGAACACTGAAGCTTTCTTT. The variable domain in full, with the rest retrieved from reference TRBV28 and TRBJ1-1, is DVKVTQSSRYLVKRTGEKVFLECVQDMDHENMFWYRQDPGLGLRLIYFSYDVKMKEKGDIPEGYSVSREKKERFSLILESASTNQTSMYLCASTFQGAGNTEAFFGQGTRLTVV.